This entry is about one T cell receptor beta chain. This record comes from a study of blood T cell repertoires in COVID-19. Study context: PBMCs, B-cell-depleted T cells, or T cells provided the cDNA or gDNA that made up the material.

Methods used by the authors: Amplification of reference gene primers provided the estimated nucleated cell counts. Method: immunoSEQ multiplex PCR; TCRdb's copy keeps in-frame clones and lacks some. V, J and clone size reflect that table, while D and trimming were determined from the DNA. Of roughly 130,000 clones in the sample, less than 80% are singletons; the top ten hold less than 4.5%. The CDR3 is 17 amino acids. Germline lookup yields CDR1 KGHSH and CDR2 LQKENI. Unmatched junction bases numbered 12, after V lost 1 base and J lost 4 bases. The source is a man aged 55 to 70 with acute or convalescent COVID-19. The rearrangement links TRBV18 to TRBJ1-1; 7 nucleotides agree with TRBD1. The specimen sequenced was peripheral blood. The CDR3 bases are TGTGCCAGCTCACCACTACCCTCATGGGACAGCAGCACTGAAGCTTTCTTT. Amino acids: CASSPLPSWDSSTEAFF.